What follows are 5 T cell receptor beta chains derived from one specimen sequenced in a study of T cells after yellow fever vaccination. TCRdb re-derived calls from the 5' RACE reads in MiXCR, one entry per CDR3 protein. This table has some 200,000 distinct CDR3 sequences, more than 3% appearing once. The sequences come from CD4+ T cells sorted from PBMCs, collected 10 days after the yellow fever booster vaccination. The receptor source for this set is a man between 18 and 35 years old who received the YFV17D yellow fever vaccine.

This clonotype was seen more than once but under ten times. The V call is TRBV20-1, the J call TRBJ1-4; D is uncertain. The germline gives CDR1 DFQATT, CDR2 SNEGSKA (reference sequence). The CDR3 is 15 residues long. Trimming took off 0 bases at V and 4 bases at J, with 12 bases between the two ends. In DNA form, the CDR3 reads TGCAGTGCTAGAGATGAGCGGACGGGTAATGAAAAACTGTTTTTT. Protein: CSARDERTGNEKLFF.

This clonotype was detected a few times. The chain carries TRBV2 and TRBJ1-2; no clear D. The CDR3 spans 13 residues. Trimming took 3 bases from V and 3 from J, leaving 8 bases between them. Germline V lookup: CDR1 SNHLY, CDR2 FYNNEI. This CDR3 reads CASSDSGDYGYTF. CDR3 nucleotide sequence: TGTGCCAGCAGTGATTCTGGGGACTATGGCTACACCTTC. Variable domain in full (rest from reference TRBV2 and TRBJ1-2): EPEVTQTPSHQVTQMGQEVILRCVPISNHLYFYWYRQILGQKVEFLVSFYNNEISEKSEIFDDQFSVERPDGSNFTLKIRSTKLEDSAMYFCASSDSGDYGYTFGSGTRLTVV.

This clonotype appeared many times. The chain carries TRBV3-1 and TRBJ2-7; 15 bases are a match to TRBD2. The junction had 4 bases not matched to a gene; V was cut back by 5 bases and J by 2 bases. The CDR3 totals 16 residues. Germline CDR1 LGHDT, CDR2 YNNKEL (reference sequence). CDR3 residues: CASSGTSGGSTYEQYF. CDR3 sequence (DNA): TGTGCCAGCAGCGGGACTAGCGGGGGGTCGACCTACGAGCAGTACTTC.

The chain uses TRBV7-2 and TRBJ2-6; a possible D gene is TRBD1 (6 bases). Per the germline V gene, CDR1 is SGHTA and CDR2 is FQGNSA. V lost 1 base to trimming and J lost 1 base, with 8 bases between them. The CDR3 has 16 amino acids. CDR3 protein: CASSLVTGSGANVLTF. The CDR3, as DNA: TGTGCCAGCAGCTTAGTAACAGGGTCTGGGGCCAACGTCCTGACTTTC.

This clonotype was detected a few times. The CDR3 region has the DNA TGTGCCAGCAGCCACCCTACCAGGCTAGCGGGGGGGAAAAACATTCAGTACTTC. It encodes CASSHPTRLAGGKNIQYF. The V gene is TRBV14, the J gene TRBJ2-4, with 12 bases aligning to TRBD2. The CDR3 consists of 18 residues. Losses at the gene ends were 3 bases for V and 4 bases for J; bases not matched to a gene: 10. The germline V gene encodes CDR1 SGHDN and CDR2 FVKESK.